The 19 T cell receptor beta chains given below trace back to one sample, sequenced in a study of glioma-infiltrating T cells. The iRepertoire nested amplicon-rescue multiplex PCR amplified TCR alpha and beta CDR3s from RNA. One entry per CDR3 protein results from TCRdb running MiXCR on the multiplex PCR reads. The repertoire consists of under 200,000 distinct CDR3 sequences, with around 45% occurring once and the leading ten covering roughly 5.4%. The sequencing sample was made of glioma tissue, nonneoplastic brain tissue, or PBMCs (not recorded which). Every receptor here comes from a human donor with low-grade glioma or glioblastoma, undergoing nonglioma brain surgery, or in good health (not recorded which).

This clonotype has ten or more counts. The rearrangement uses TRBV3-1 and TRBJ2-7, with D unresolved. CDR1 and CDR2 (germline): LGHDT, YNNKEL (reference sequence). The CDR3 loop spans 15 amino acids. Trimming removed 0 bases from V and 4 bases from J, with 13 bases in between. This CDR3 reads CASSQEPGLQYEQYF. In DNA form, the CDR3 reads TGTGCCAGCAGCCAAGAGCCGGGCCTACAGTACGAGCAGTACTTC.

The V gene is TRBV24-1, the J gene TRBJ2-1, with a possible D match to TRBD2 (5 bases). The germline V gene has CDR1 KGHDR and CDR2 SFDVKD. V was cut by 4 bases and J by 6 bases, with 12 bases left in between. The CDR3 sequence is 14 residues long. The CDR3, as DNA: TGTGCCACCAGTGACCCTAGCAGGTCCAATGAGCAGTTCTTC. This translates into CATSDPSRSNEQFF.

Comment on this clonotype: One base away lies a much larger clone, so this may be a sequencing read error. The chain recombines TRBV14 with TRBJ1-1; TRBD1 agrees at 8 bases. Germline trimming cut 8 bases from V and 1 base from J; bases unmatched to any gene: 12. The CDR3 length is 16 residues. CDR1 and CDR2 from the germline V gene are SGHDN and FVKESK. CDR3 nucleotide sequence: TGTGCCAGCTGCAAACGGACAGGGATGGCGAACACTGAAGCTTTCTTT. It codes for CASCKRTGMANTEAFF. Variable domain in full (rest from reference TRBV14 and TRBJ1-1): EAGVTQFPSHSVIEKGQTVTLRCDPISGHDNLYWYRRVMGKEIKFLLHFVKESKQDESGMPNNRFLAERTGGTYSTLKVQPAELEDSGVYFCASCKRTGMANTEAFFGQGTRLTVV.

For this clonotype: Given the absence of the conserved phenylalanine or tryptophan at the CDR3 end, a read error is likely. This chain links TRBV2 with TRBJ1-5, with no clear D. This CDR3 contains 13 residues. CDR1 and CDR2 (germline): SNHLY, FYNNEI. Between the trimmed V and J ends, which lost 6 bases and 6 bases, there was a span of 12 bases. The CDR3 DNA reads TGTGCCAGCAGAACGGCTCGGAGTCAGCCCCAGCATTAT. It yields the protein CASRTARSQPQHY.

In the case of this clonotype: Possible read error: a much larger clone is one base away. The V and J genes are TRBV6-1 and TRBJ2-1; no clear D gene. Germline assignment: CDR1 MNHNS and CDR2 SASEGT. CDR3 length equals 16 residues. Trimming took 3 bases from V and 2 from J, leaving 14 bases between them. CDR3 sequence: CASSDYQSRPYNEQFF. The CDR3 coding sequence is TGTGCCAGCAGTGATTATCAGTCCAGACCCTACAATGAGCAGTTCTTC.

Points on this clonotype: This clone may be a read error of a much larger clone one base away. The chain joins TRBV2 to TRBJ1-2, with 11 bases identical to TRBD1. V shed 3 bases and J 6 bases; nucleotides not matched to a gene: 9. From germline, CDR1 is SNHLY and CDR2 FYNNEI. The CDR3 is 16 residues long. The CDR3 is CASSEIGTGGGNGYTF. CDR3 sequence (DNA): TGTGCCAGCAGTGAGATAGGGACAGGGGGAGGGAATGGCTACACCTTC.

This clonotype appeared many times. CDR3: CATESSGRSDEQFF. In nucleotides, the CDR3 is TGTGCCACCGAGTCTAGCGGGAGGTCCGATGAGCAGTTCTTC. The chain couples TRBV6-1 to TRBJ2-1; 11 nucleotides align to TRBD2. This CDR3 comprises 14 residues. CDR1 and CDR2 (germline): MNHNS, SASEGT. V shed 10 bases, J shed 8 bases, and the junction held 10 bases outside the gene matches.

The chain combines TRBV9 with TRBJ2-1; 7 bases are shared with TRBD1. The germline V gene encodes CDR1 SGDLS and CDR2 YYNGEE. There are 14 residues in the CDR3. The ends lost 3 bases at V and 4 bases at J; junction bases unmatched: 4. The CDR3 loop reads CASSARDSYNEQFF. CDR3 DNA sequence: TGTGCCAGCAGCGCGAGGGACAGTTACAATGAGCAGTTCTTC.

This clonotype has only a few counts. V and J are TRBV28 and TRBJ1-4, with TRBD1 identical over 7 bases. This CDR3 has 14 residues. The V and J ends lost 6 bases and 2 bases, in that order; junction bases with no gene match: 3. Germline CDR1 and CDR2: MDHEN and SYDVKM. The CDR3 sequence is CASSRQGTNEKLFF. In nucleotides, the CDR3 is TGTGCCAGCAGCCGACAGGGTACTAATGAAAAACTGTTTTTT.

This clonotype was observed at least ten times. The chain joins TRBV28 to TRBJ2-5; TRBD2 matches 8 bases. CDR1 is MDHEN and CDR2 is SYDVKM in the germline V gene. This CDR3 has 15 amino acids. V shed 5 bases and J 1 base; nucleotides not matched to a gene: 6. The CDR3 here is CASSPYSGAQETQYF. The CDR3 DNA sequence: TGTGCCAGCAGTCCTTATAGCGGGGCCCAAGAGACCCAGTACTTC.

Comment on this clonotype: This clone may be a read error of a much larger clone one base away. V usage is TRBV6-6 and J usage is TRBJ2-5, with D perhaps TRBD2 (5 bases). In germline, CDR1 is MNHNY, CDR2 SVGAGI (reference sequence). V shed 6 bases and J shed 2 bases, with 10 bases lying between them. This CDR3 contains 13 residues. The CDR3 protein is CASRVPGQETQYF. The CDR3 DNA reads as TGTGCCAGCAGGGTGCCGGGACAAGAGACCCAGTACTTC.

The V call is TRBV20-1, the J call TRBJ2-7; D is unclear. Germline V gene data show CDR1 as DFQATT and CDR2 as SNEGSKA (reference sequence). This CDR3 region has 13 residues. Deletions cut 0 bases from V and 7 bases from J, with 13 bases between. CDR3 DNA sequence: TGCAGTGCTAGAGAAGCCAAGGGCCTTGAGCAGTACTTC. Translated: CSAREAKGLEQYF.

In this sample, this clonotype turned up many times. The V gene is TRBV6-1, the J gene TRBJ2-5, with 9 bases fitting TRBD1. The trim removed 10 bases at V and 3 bases at J, leaving 6 bases unmatched. Germline CDR1 reads MNHNS; CDR2 reads SASEGT. CDR3 length: 13 amino acids. Written as DNA, the CDR3 is TGTGCCACCTCCCGGACAGGGGAAGAGACCCAGTACTTC. This sequence encodes CATSRTGEETQYF.

Regarding this clonotype: Relative to the germline gene, one junction end is altered; a read error may explain this. This rearrangement joins TRBV24-1 to TRBJ2-1; the match to TRBD2 covers 10 bases. This CDR3 spans 16 amino acids. Looked up from germline, CDR1 is KGHDR and CDR2 is SFDVKD. The chain's CDR3 is CDTSELGLANNNEQFF. In nucleotides, the CDR3 is TGTGACACCAGCGAATTGGGACTAGCGAACAACAATGAGCAGTTCTTC.

With respect to this clonotype: It may be a read error: a sequence one base away is much more abundant. V and J are TRBV2 and TRBJ1-1; D is undetermined. CDR1 and CDR2 from the germline V gene are SNHLY and FYNNEI. This CDR3 comprises 12 residues. The germline V and J ends were trimmed by 9 bases and 7 bases, with 15 bases remaining between them. CDR3 nucleotides: TGTGCCAGAAGGGAGCCTTTGATTGAAGCTTTCTTT. Protein sequence: CARREPLIEAFF.

This clonotype was detected a few times. This sequence joins TRBV3-1 and TRBJ2-3; D remains unclear. CDR3 length equals 15 residues. V shed 4 bases and J shed 4 bases, with 15 bases lying between them. Germline loops: CDR1 LGHDT, CDR2 YNNKEL (reference sequence). CDR3 in amino acids: CASSPTSSTADTQYF. The CDR3 DNA reads TGTGCCAGCAGCCCTACGTCGTCGACGGCAGATACGCAGTATTTT.

This clonotype appeared many times. The V call is TRBV24-1, the J call TRBJ2-3; 8 bases align to TRBD1. Germline V gene lookup returns CDR1 KGHDR and CDR2 SFDVKD. V shed 1 base, J shed 5 bases, and the junction held 4 bases outside the gene matches. The CDR3 runs to 15 residues. CDR3 amino acids: CATSDLNRGEDTQYF. Here the CDR3 DNA reads TGTGCCACCAGTGATTTAAACAGGGGGGAAGATACGCAGTATTTT.

This clonotype has ten or more counts. The rearrangement uses TRBV28 and TRBJ2-7; D is undetermined. The CDR3 is 13 residues long. Germline V lookup: CDR1 MDHEN, CDR2 SYDVKM. Trimming removed 6 bases from V and 9 bases from J, with 18 bases in between. The CDR3 sequence: CASSPSGSPGQYF. The CDR3 DNA follows: TGTGCCAGCAGCCCCTCCGGGTCCCCGGGGCAGTACTTC. Filled out from reference TRBV28 and TRBJ2-7, the complete variable domain reads DVKVTQSSRYLVKRTGEKVFLECVQDMDHENMFWYRQDPGLGLRLIYFSYDVKMKEKGDIPEGYSVSREKKERFSLILESASTNQTSMYLCASSPSGSPGQYFGPGTRLTVT.

Concerning this clonotype: A read error may produce the germline difference seen at one junction end. The CDR3 is CARSLKGNTEAFF. Here the CDR3 DNA reads TGTGCCAGAAGCTTAAAGGGGAACACTGAAGCTTTCTTT. The gene calls are TRBV7-3 and TRBJ1-1; D uncertain. This CDR3 spans 13 amino acids. Germline V gene sequence: CDR1 SGHTA, CDR2 FQGTGA.